The next 25 T cell receptor beta chains were all read from a single sample in a study of blood T cell repertoires in COVID-19. Sequencing was performed with immunoSEQ multiplex PCR; in TCRdb, only in-frame clones are kept and a portion is missing. This table has 50,000 to 60,000 clones, about 81% appearing once. Source material: peripheral blood. The receptors were sampled from a woman over 75 with COVID-19, enrolled during active disease.

In nucleotides, the CDR3 is TGTGCCAGCAGTTACTCGATGACTCCAGAGACCCAGTACTTC. This translates into CASSYSMTPETQYF. V gene TRBV6-5 combines with J gene TRBJ2-5; D ambiguous. Trimming removed 0 bases at V and 4 bases at J, with 9 bases between. This CDR3 contains 14 residues. Germline values: CDR1 MNHEY, CDR2 SVGAGI.

The chain combines TRBV10-3 with TRBJ2-1; 7 positions agree with TRBD1. V lost 3 bases to trimming and J lost 13 bases; unmatched junction nucleotides: 6. Germline V CDR1 and CDR2: ENHRY, SYGVKD. The CDR3 extends over 12 amino acids. The CDR3 loop reads CAISEFRDRQFF. The CDR3 nucleotides are TGTGCCATCAGTGAATTCCGGGACAGACAGTTCTTC.

The chain uses TRBV3-1 (or the pseudogene TRBV3-2) and TRBJ1-2; a possible D gene is TRBD1 (5 bases). This CDR3 is 15 amino acids long. Trimming removed 4 bases from V and 5 bases from J, with 17 bases in between. Germline V CDR1 and CDR2: LGHDT, YNNKEL (reference sequence). In nucleotides, the CDR3 is TGTGCCAGCAGCCCAAAGGACACCCCGGGTTATGGCTACACCTTC. Translation: CASSPKDTPGYGYTF.

This clone showed up just once. The CDR3 nucleotides read TGTGCCAGCAGTCCCCTTAGTGGTGAGAACACCGGGGAGCTGTTTTTT. Amino acid sequence: CASSPLSGENTGELFF. J is TRBJ2-2 and V is TRBV28; D gene uncertain. In germline, CDR1 is MDHEN, CDR2 SYDVKM. With 5 bases removed from V and 1 base from J, the gap between germline ends came to 14 bases. The CDR3 consists of 16 residues.

The genes are TRBV18 and TRBJ2-5; 7 bases agree with TRBD1. Germline-derived CDR1 and CDR2 are KGHSH and LQKENI. This CDR3 is 13 amino acids long. With V trimmed by 2 bases and J by 5 bases, 2 bases remained unmatched. Here the CDR3 reads CASSPGQAETQYF. CDR3 in DNA: TGTGCCAGCTCACCAGGACAGGCGGAGACCCAGTACTTC.

The sample holds a few counts of this clone. This rearrangement joins TRBV29-1 to TRBJ2-1, with 8 bases matching TRBD2. CDR3 length: 15 amino acids. Germline CDR1 and CDR2: SQVTM and ANQGSEA. Germline trimming cut 4 bases from V and 2 bases from J; bases unmatched to any gene: 7. The CDR3 DNA reads TGCAGCGTTGTCCCAGCGGGAGTGCCCTACAATGAGCAGTTCTTC. This translates into CSVVPAGVPYNEQFF.

V is TRBV19 and J is TRBJ1-5; weak D call: TRBD1 (6 bases). V lost 5 bases and J 5 bases, leaving 19 bases between the germline ends. Germline CDR1 LNHDA, CDR2 SQIVND (reference sequence). There are 16 residues in the CDR3. CDR3 sequence: CASSLTQGRLDQPQHF. CDR3 in DNA: TGTGCCAGTAGTCTCACCCAGGGGAGACTGGATCAGCCCCAGCATTTT.

The chain links TRBV7-3 to TRBJ2-1; 9 nucleotides line up with TRBD2. The trim removed 2 bases at V and 9 bases at J, leaving 8 bases unmatched. The germline V gene has CDR1 SGHTA and CDR2 FQGTGA. The length of the CDR3 is 15 residues. The DNA for the CDR3 is TGTGCCAGCAGCTTAGGGAGTAGCGGGAGAGCTGAGCAGTTCTTC. The encoded protein is CASSLGSSGRAEQFF.

This clone has a single count. The V call is TRBV30, the J call TRBJ1-6; no firm D call. The CDR3 length is 14 residues. CDR1 is GTSNPN and CDR2 is SVGIG in the germline V gene (reference sequence). The V gene lost 3 bases and the J gene lost 10 bases, with 16 bases spanning the gap. CDR3 protein: CAWSPEARGSPLHF. In nucleotides, the CDR3 is TGTGCCTGGAGCCCAGAGGCCAGAGGGTCACCCCTCCACTTT.

This clone was seen more than once but under ten times. The chain has TRBV7-9 and TRBJ2-7, with TRBD1 as a possible D gene (6 bases). The CDR3 extends over 13 amino acids. V was pared by 6 bases and J by 0 bases, with 9 bases between. Germline CDR1 is SEHNR and CDR2 is FQNEAQ (reference sequence). CDR3 amino acids: CASRQGVSYEQYF. The DNA of the CDR3 is TGTGCCAGCAGACAGGGTGTCTCCTACGAGCAGTACTTC.

CDR3 amino acids: CASSYSPSTPETQYF. In DNA, the CDR3 is TGTGCCAGCAGTTACTCACCTAGTACCCCAGAGACCCAGTACTTC. The rearrangement links TRBV6-5 to TRBJ2-5; unclear D gene. The CDR3 consists of 15 residues. Trimming removed 0 bases at V and 4 bases at J, with 12 bases between. CDR1 is MNHEY and CDR2 is SVGAGI in the germline V gene.

A note on this clone: One end of the junction fails to match germline, which may point to a read error. The chain employs TRBV7-8 and TRBJ1-1; unclear D gene. CDR3 size: 13 residues. The germline CDR1 and CDR2 sequences are SGHVS and FQNEAQ. CDR3 sequence reads: CASSLAQYTEAFF. The CDR3 bases are TGTGCCAGCAGCCTAGCACAGTACACTGAAGCTTTCTTT.

The rearrangement joins TRBV6-2 or TRBV6-3 to TRBJ1-1, with D unclear. Germline V gives CDR1 MNHEY, CDR2 SVGEGT. The CDR3 totals 15 residues. Trimming removed 6 bases from V and 6 bases from J, with 20 bases in between. The CDR3 nucleotides are TGTGCCAGCAGCCCTCCCCCGCCGGGTCGGGCTGAAGCTTTCTTT. It translates to CASSPPPPGRAEAFF.

The chain is built from TRBV4-2 and TRBJ2-6, with TRBD1 matching 8 bases. V lost 4 bases to trimming and J lost 0 bases; unmatched junction nucleotides: 5. CDR1 and CDR2 (germline): LGHNA, YNFKEQ. The CDR3 has 17 residues. DNA of the CDR3: TGTGCCAGCAGCCCCGGACAGGGCTACTCTGGGGCCAACGTCCTGACTTTC. It is translated as CASSPGQGYSGANVLTF.

This chain uses TRBV5-8 with TRBJ2-7, with TRBD1 as a possible D gene (6 bases). Per germline, CDR1 SGHTS and CDR2 YDEGEE. V was clipped by 4 bases and J by 1 base, with 15 bases between them. The CDR3 is 15 amino acids. The CDR3 DNA reads TGTGCCAGCAGCCCAGAGGGGGTAGTATCCTACGAGCAGTACTTC. Encoded protein: CASSPEGVVSYEQYF.

The chain recombines TRBV5-4 with TRBJ2-5; 8 bases map to TRBD1. Losses at the gene ends were 3 bases for V and 5 bases for J; bases not matched to a gene: 6. The CDR3 sequence is 14 residues long. Per germline, CDR1 SGHNT and CDR2 YYREEE (reference sequence). CDR3: CASSYTGGGETQYF. CDR3 DNA sequence: TGTGCCAGCAGCTATACAGGGGGTGGTGAGACCCAGTACTTC.

The rearrangement links TRBV5-6 to TRBJ1-2, with 8 bases that match TRBD1. V was pared by 4 bases and J by 3 bases, with 5 bases of the junction left unmatched. The germline V gene encodes CDR1 SGHDT and CDR2 YYEEEE. CDR3 length equals 14 residues. The CDR3 nucleotides read TGTGCCAGCAGCAGACAGGGGCAGGACTATGGCTACACCTTC. Translating gives CASSRQGQDYGYTF.

The rearrangement links TRBV6-5 to TRBJ2-3; no definite D call. CDR1 and CDR2 from the germline V gene are MNHEY and SVGAGI. The CDR3 extends over 16 amino acids. The V gene lost 0 bases and the J gene lost 0 bases, with 10 bases spanning the gap. The CDR3 loop is CASSYSSATSTDTQYF. The CDR3 DNA reads TGTGCCAGCAGTTACTCGAGCGCCACTAGCACAGATACGCAGTATTTT.

The chain has TRBV6-5 and TRBJ2-3; 9 bases align to TRBD2. Per germline, CDR1 MNHEY and CDR2 SVGAGI. Trimming took 2 bases from V and 0 from J; bases not matched to a gene: 3. The length of the CDR3 is 16 residues. The CDR3 bases are TGTGCCAGCAGTTACGGAGCGGGAGGCAGCACAGATACGCAGTATTTT. Protein product: CASSYGAGGSTDTQYF.

This clone was recorded a few times. This chain joins TRBV9 and TRBJ2-2; 10 positions match TRBD2. Germline V gives CDR1 SGDLS, CDR2 YYNGEE. CDR3 size: 17 residues. With V trimmed by 1 base and J by 5 bases, 8 bases remained unmatched. The CDR3: CASSVPPSGRGTGELFF. The DNA of the CDR3 is TGTGCCAGCAGCGTACCCCCTAGCGGGAGAGGTACCGGGGAGCTGTTTTTT.

V and J are TRBV28 and TRBJ1-2, with a possible D match to TRBD1 (6 bases). The CDR3 extends over 14 amino acids. Germline CDR1 MDHEN, CDR2 SYDVKM. V was trimmed by 7 bases and J by 3 bases, leaving 15 bases between them. CDR3 region: CASTKGVLDYGYTF. The CDR3 DNA reads as TGTGCCAGCACTAAGGGGGTTTTGGACTATGGCTACACCTTC.

The chain has TRBV19 and TRBJ2-2, with 10 bases fitting TRBD2. The germline V gene encodes CDR1 LNHDA and CDR2 SQIVND (reference sequence). This CDR3 has 16 residues. V gave up 4 bases and J gave up 5 bases; unmatched junction bases: 7. The DNA of the CDR3 is TGTGCCAGTAGTAGCGCCCGGACTAGCGGAACCGGGGAGCTGTTTTTT. Translating gives CASSSARTSGTGELFF.

The chain couples TRBV18 to TRBJ1-6; 7 nucleotides agree with TRBD1. Per the germline V gene, CDR1 is KGHSH and CDR2 is LQKENI. The V gene end was trimmed by 5 bases and the J gene end by 0 bases; junction bases not matched to a gene: 1. CDR3 size: 15 residues. The CDR3 DNA reads as TGTGCCAGCTCAGGGGACAGCTCCTATAATTCACCCCTCCACTTT. As protein: CASSGDSSYNSPLHF.

In its sample, this clone was seen a few times. This chain uses TRBV11-2 with TRBJ1-6, with 7 bases lining up with TRBD1. This CDR3 comprises 15 residues. Germline assignment: CDR1 SGHAT and CDR2 FQNNGV. J lost 10 bases, V lost 2 bases, and 8 bases had no gene match. In DNA form, the CDR3 reads TGTGCCAGCAGCTTACCCCGACAGGGACGGTCACCCCTCCACTTT. Protein: CASSLPRQGRSPLHF.

This clone was detected only once. J is TRBJ2-1 and V is TRBV7-9; 8 bases line up with TRBD1. The V segment lost 0 bases and the J segment 9 bases; nucleotides outside the gene matches: 7. Germline values: CDR1 SEHNR, CDR2 FQNEAQ (reference sequence). The CDR3 extends over 15 amino acids. CDR3 in amino acids: CASSLAATGDGEQFF. The CDR3 nucleotides read TGTGCCAGCAGCTTAGCGGCGACAGGGGATGGTGAGCAGTTCTTC.